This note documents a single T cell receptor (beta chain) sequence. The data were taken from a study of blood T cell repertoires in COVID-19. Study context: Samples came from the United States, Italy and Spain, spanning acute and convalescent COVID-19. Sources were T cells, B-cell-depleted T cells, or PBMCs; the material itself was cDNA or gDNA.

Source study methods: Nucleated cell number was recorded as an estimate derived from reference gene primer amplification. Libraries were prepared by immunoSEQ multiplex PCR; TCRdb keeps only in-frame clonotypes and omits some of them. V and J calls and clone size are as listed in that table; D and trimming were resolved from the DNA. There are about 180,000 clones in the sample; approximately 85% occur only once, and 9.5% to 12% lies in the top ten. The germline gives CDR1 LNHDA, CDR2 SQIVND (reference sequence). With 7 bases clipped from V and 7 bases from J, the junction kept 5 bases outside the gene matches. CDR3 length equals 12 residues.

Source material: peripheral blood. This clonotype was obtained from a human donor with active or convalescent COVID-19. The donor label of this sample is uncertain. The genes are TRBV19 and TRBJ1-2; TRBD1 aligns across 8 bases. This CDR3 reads CASNEQGGGYTF. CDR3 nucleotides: TGTGCCAGTAACGAACAGGGGGGTGGCTACACCTTC.